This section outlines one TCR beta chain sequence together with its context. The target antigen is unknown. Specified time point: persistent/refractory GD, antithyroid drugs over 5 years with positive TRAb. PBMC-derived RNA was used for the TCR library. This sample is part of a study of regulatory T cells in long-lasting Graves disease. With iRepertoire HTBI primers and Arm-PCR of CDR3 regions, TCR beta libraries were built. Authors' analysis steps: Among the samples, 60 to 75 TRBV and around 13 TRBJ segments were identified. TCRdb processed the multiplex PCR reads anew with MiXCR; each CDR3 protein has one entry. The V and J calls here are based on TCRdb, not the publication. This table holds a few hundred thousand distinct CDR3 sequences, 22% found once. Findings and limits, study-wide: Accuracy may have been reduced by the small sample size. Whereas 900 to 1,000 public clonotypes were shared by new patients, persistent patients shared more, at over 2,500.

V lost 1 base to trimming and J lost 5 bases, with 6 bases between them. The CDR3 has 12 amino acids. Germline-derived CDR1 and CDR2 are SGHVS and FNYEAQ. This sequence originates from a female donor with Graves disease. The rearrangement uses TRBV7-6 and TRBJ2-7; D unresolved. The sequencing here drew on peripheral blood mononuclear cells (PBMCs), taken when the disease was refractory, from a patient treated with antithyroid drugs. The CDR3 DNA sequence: TGTGCCAGCAGCTTAGATGCAGACGAGCAGTACTTC. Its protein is CASSLDADEQYF.